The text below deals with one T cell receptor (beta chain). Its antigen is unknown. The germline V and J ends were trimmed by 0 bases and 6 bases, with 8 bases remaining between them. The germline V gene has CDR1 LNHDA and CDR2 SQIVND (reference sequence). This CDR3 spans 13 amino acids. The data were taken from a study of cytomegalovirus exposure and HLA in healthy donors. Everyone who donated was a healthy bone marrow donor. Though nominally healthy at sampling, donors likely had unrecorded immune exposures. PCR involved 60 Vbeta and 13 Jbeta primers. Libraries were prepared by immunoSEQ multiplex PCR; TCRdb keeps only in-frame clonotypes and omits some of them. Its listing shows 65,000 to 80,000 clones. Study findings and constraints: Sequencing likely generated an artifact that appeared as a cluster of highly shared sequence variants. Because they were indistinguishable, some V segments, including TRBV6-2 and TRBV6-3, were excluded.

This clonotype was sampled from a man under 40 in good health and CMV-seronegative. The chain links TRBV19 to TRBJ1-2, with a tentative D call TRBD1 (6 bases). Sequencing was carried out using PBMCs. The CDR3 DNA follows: TGTGCCAGTAGTATAGAAAACAGGGATGGCTACACCTTC. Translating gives CASSIENRDGYTF.